This passage covers 28 T cell receptor beta chains from one sample sequenced in a study of cytomegalovirus exposure and HLA in healthy donors. The primer mix had 60 Vbeta and 13 Jbeta primers. Assay: immunoSEQ multiplex PCR; the TCRdb copy retains only in-frame clones and omits some. The repertoire holds 150,000 or so clones, 80% to 90% seen once, with about 9.3% in the top ten. The sequenced sample was PBMCs. These receptors originate from a man younger than 30 in good health and CMV-seropositive.

This clone has more than one count but fewer than ten. The J gene is TRBJ1-1, the V gene TRBV6-5; D is ambiguous. The length of the CDR3 is 12 residues. Germline CDR1 reads MNHEY; CDR2 reads SVGAGI. The ends were cut back, 5 bases at V and 14 bases at J, with 18 bases in the middle. CDR3 nucleotide sequence: TGTGCCAGCAGTCGTACAGCGGCTGGTTGGTTCTTT. As protein: CASSRTAAGWFF.

The genes are TRBV5-1 and TRBJ2-7; D unresolved. The CDR3 is 14 amino acids. In germline, CDR1 is SGHRS, CDR2 YFSETQ. V was clipped by 2 bases and J by 5 bases, with 14 bases between them. The CDR3 here is CASSLNLLVNEQYF. DNA of the CDR3: TGCGCCAGCAGCTTAAACTTATTGGTCAACGAGCAGTACTTC.

The rearrangement links TRBV6-1 to TRBJ2-4; D gene uncertain. Trimming stripped 3 bases from V and 7 bases from J, with 16 bases between. The CDR3 extends over 15 amino acids. Germline V gives CDR1 MNHNS, CDR2 SASEGT. CDR3 nucleotide sequence: TGTGCCAGCAGTGATGCGGCGAACTCAGCTAACATTCAGTACTTC. Translated, it gives CASSDAANSANIQYF.

The J gene is TRBJ1-3, the V gene TRBV18, with D maybe TRBD1 (5 bases). The CDR3 runs 14 residues. Trimming left V 3 bases short and J 2 bases short, with 8 bases between. Per germline, CDR1 KGHSH and CDR2 LQKENI. The DNA for the CDR3 is TGTGCCAGCTCACCGGGCAGGGCTGGAAACACCATATATTTT. Protein product: CASSPGRAGNTIYF.

V is TRBV30 and J is TRBJ1-2; 8 bases line up with TRBD1. CDR1 is GTSNPN, CDR2 SVGIG, per germline (reference sequence). This CDR3 has 17 residues. Trimming at V came to 2 bases and at J to 4 bases, leaving 15 bases not matched to a gene. CDR3 residues: CAWSYNNPTGVVYGYTF. As DNA, the CDR3 is TGTGCCTGGAGTTATAACAACCCGACAGGGGTAGTCTATGGCTACACCTTC.

This chain joins TRBV7-6 and TRBJ2-1, with 10 bases lining up with TRBD2. The V segment lost 2 bases and the J segment 13 bases; nucleotides outside the gene matches: 8. Per the germline V gene, CDR1 is SGHVS and CDR2 is FNYEAQ. The CDR3 has 14 residues. The CDR3 here is CASSLTNLAGDQFF. The CDR3 DNA reads as TGTGCCAGCAGCTTAACCAATCTAGCGGGGGACCAGTTCTTC.

This chain joins TRBV10-3 and TRBJ1-2; D gene uncertain. This CDR3 spans 14 amino acids. Trimming removed 0 bases from V and 4 bases from J, with 9 bases in between. The germline gives CDR1 ENHRY, CDR2 SYGVKD. CDR3 nucleotide sequence: TGTGCCATCAGTGAGTCGGAGGGCGGCTATGGCTACACCTTC. This sequence encodes CAISESEGGYGYTF.

The chain couples TRBV7-7 to TRBJ2-3; 7 bases map to TRBD2. Germline loops: CDR1 SSHAT, CDR2 FNYEAQ (reference sequence). J was trimmed by 2 bases and V by 5 bases; bases with no gene match: 10. This CDR3 is built from 16 residues. The CDR3 DNA follows: TGTGCCAGCAGCGAGGGGCTAGCGGTTTCCACAGATACGCAGTATTTT. It codes for CASSEGLAVSTDTQYF.

V usage is TRBV30 and J usage is TRBJ2-7; 9 bases match TRBD1. The CDR3 has 13 residues. Trimming took 4 bases from V and 2 from J; bases not matched to a gene: 3. Germline CDR1 reads GTSNPN; CDR2 reads SVGIG (reference sequence). This CDR3 is CAWIGTGTYEQYF. For the CDR3, the DNA is TGTGCCTGGATCGGGACAGGGACCTACGAGCAGTACTTC. The whole variable domain, filled in from reference TRBV30 and TRBJ2-7, reads SQTIHQWPATLVQPVGSPLSLECTVEGTSNPNLYWYRQAAGRGLQLLFYSVGIGQISSEVPQNLSASRPQDRQFILSSKKLLLSDSGFYLCAWIGTGTYEQYFGPGTRLTVT.

The rearrangement links TRBV5-1 to TRBJ2-1; 8 nucleotides agree with TRBD2. Trimming took 2 bases from V and 4 from J; bases not matched to a gene: 5. Germline V lookup: CDR1 SGHRS, CDR2 YFSETQ. The CDR3 contains 15 residues. The CDR3 sequence: CASSFSGAPYNEQFF. CDR3 bases: TGCGCCAGCAGCTTTAGCGGGGCTCCATACAATGAGCAGTTCTTC.

V and J are TRBV5-4 and TRBJ1-3; perhaps TRBD1 as D (6 bases). Germline V CDR1 and CDR2: SGHNT, YYREEE (reference sequence). CDR3 length: 15 residues. Trimming pared 4 bases from V and 1 base from J, leaving 12 bases between. CDR3 in DNA: TGTGCCAGCAGCCCGGGGGGGGCGTCTGGAAACACCATATATTTT. As protein: CASSPGGASGNTIYF.

This chain links TRBV4-1 with TRBJ2-5; D remains unclear. Near its end, the DNA agrees better with TRBJ2-7, so the J call may be wrong. Germline V gene sequence: CDR1 MGHRA, CDR2 YSYEKL. CDR3 size: 13 residues. The CDR3 DNA sequence: TGCGCCAGCAGCCAATCACCTTCTTACGAGCAGTACTTC. Protein product: CASSQSPSYEQYF.

The chain recombines TRBV19 with TRBJ1-2; TRBD1 matches at 9 bases. Germline assignment: CDR1 LNHDA and CDR2 SQIVND (reference sequence). There are 15 residues in the CDR3. After removal of 6 bases from V and 3 bases from J, the junction contained 8 bases not matched to a gene. CDR3: CASRAQGAPHYGYTF. The CDR3 nucleotides are TGTGCCAGTAGGGCACAGGGGGCGCCCCACTATGGCTACACCTTC.

V usage is TRBV5-6 and J usage is TRBJ2-1, with TRBD1 matching over 7 bases. The germline gives CDR1 SGHDT, CDR2 YYEEEE. The CDR3 totals 17 residues. V shed 0 bases, J shed 8 bases, and the junction held 14 bases outside the gene matches. The CDR3 sequence is CASSLAMRQGRFDEQFF. CDR3 nucleotide sequence: TGTGCCAGCAGCTTGGCGATGAGACAGGGTAGGTTCGATGAGCAGTTCTTC.

The chain employs TRBV5-4 and TRBJ2-2; 8 nucleotides match TRBD2. Per germline, CDR1 SGHNT and CDR2 YYREEE (reference sequence). The CDR3 contains 15 residues. With V trimmed by 2 bases and J by 7 bases, 7 bases remained unmatched. DNA for the CDR3: TGTGCCAGCAGCTTCCGGGGGGGGCGGAACGGGGAGCTGTTTTTT. This encodes CASSFRGGRNGELFF.

This chain links TRBV2 with TRBJ2-1; D ambiguous. CDR3 length equals 12 residues. Trimming cost V 4 bases and J 10 bases, with 11 bases left between them. Germline V lookup: CDR1 SNHLY, CDR2 FYNNEI. CDR3 in amino acids: CASSAGTREQFF. In nucleotides, the CDR3 is TGTGCCAGCAGTGCGGGTACCCGAGAGCAGTTCTTC.

The chain has TRBV5-4 and TRBJ1-2; D ambiguous. Germline CDR1 is SGHNT and CDR2 is YYREEE (reference sequence). This CDR3 contains 15 residues. The V gene lost 0 bases and the J gene lost 2 bases, with 11 bases spanning the gap. The CDR3 protein is CASSLAGGGNYGYTF. The CDR3 DNA is TGTGCCAGCAGCTTGGCCGGAGGAGGCAACTATGGCTACACCTTC.

This chain links TRBV7-6 with TRBJ1-6, with 10 bases matching TRBD1. Per the germline V gene, CDR1 is SGHVS and CDR2 is FNYEAQ. V lost 5 bases to trimming and J lost 2 bases; unmatched junction nucleotides: 6. This CDR3 region has 17 residues. The CDR3 protein is CASSPWTGGAYNSPLHF. CDR3 DNA sequence: TGTGCCAGCAGCCCCTGGACAGGGGGGGCCTATAATTCACCCCTCCACTTT.

The genes are TRBV10-3 and TRBJ2-5; 12 nucleotides match TRBD1. The CDR3 totals 13 residues. Trimming took 11 bases from V and 4 from J; bases not matched to a gene: 5. Germline V gene lookup returns CDR1 ENHRY and CDR2 SYGVKD. CDR3 sequence reads: CALRDRGRETQYF. In DNA, the CDR3 is TGTGCCCTACGGGACAGGGGGCGAGAGACCCAGTACTTC.

The genes are TRBV6-1 and TRBJ1-5; D ambiguous. Germline V gene lookup returns CDR1 MNHNS and CDR2 SASEGT. This CDR3 comprises 13 residues. Trimming removed 8 bases from V and 0 bases from J, with 8 bases in between. CDR3 nucleotide sequence: TGTGCCAGCGGACTGTATAGCAATCAGCCCCAGCATTTT. This gives the protein CASGLYSNQPQHF.

The V call is TRBV6-1, the J call TRBJ1-1; TRBD1 agrees at 7 bases. The germline gives CDR1 MNHNS, CDR2 SASEGT. Trimming took 6 bases from V and 0 from J; bases not matched to a gene: 1. The CDR3 runs 13 residues. The CDR3 DNA reads TGTGCCAGCAGAGGACAGGTGAACACTGAAGCTTTCTTT. Translating it yields CASRGQVNTEAFF.

J is TRBJ2-5 and V is TRBV5-1, with 10 bases identical to TRBD2. V dropped 1 base and J dropped 0; count of bases not matched to a gene: 9. This CDR3 contains 18 residues. In germline, CDR1 is SGHRS, CDR2 YFSETQ. The CDR3 region has the DNA TGCGCCAGCAGCTTGTGGGGGGCGCTAGCGGGGGACCAAGAGACCCAGTACTTC. Amino acid sequence: CASSLWGALAGDQETQYF.

The rearrangement links TRBV2 to TRBJ1-4; the match to TRBD1 covers 7 bases. This CDR3 is built from 16 residues. In germline, CDR1 is SNHLY, CDR2 FYNNEI. The ends lost 7 bases at V and 5 bases at J; junction bases unmatched: 13. CDR3: CASKPTRQGLNEKLFF. The CDR3 DNA is TGTGCCAGCAAACCCACTCGACAGGGATTAAATGAAAAACTGTTTTTT.

CDR3 nucleotides: TGTGCCAGCAGCGCAAGAGGAGGGACTGGAAACACCATATATTTT. It is translated as CASSARGGTGNTIYF. The J gene is TRBJ1-3, the V gene TRBV9; D gene ambiguous. Germline V lookup: CDR1 SGDLS, CDR2 YYNGEE. The V and J ends lost 3 bases and 2 bases respectively, with 12 bases between them. The CDR3 contains 15 residues.

The V call is TRBV2, the J call TRBJ2-3, with a possible D match to TRBD2 (5 bases). The CDR3 is 15 amino acids. V lost 2 bases and J 3 bases, leaving 12 bases between the germline ends. The germline CDR1 and CDR2 sequences are SNHLY and FYNNEI. Written as DNA, the CDR3 is TGTGCCAGCAGTGAACGCCGGCGGGTAACAGATACGCAGTATTTT. This codes for CASSERRRVTDTQYF. Full variable domain (rest looked up from reference TRBV2 and TRBJ2-3): EPEVTQTPSHQVTQMGQEVILRCVPISNHLYFYWYRQILGQKVEFLVSFYNNEISEKSEIFDDQFSVERPDGSNFTLKIRSTKLEDSAMYFCASSERRRVTDTQYFGPGTRLTVL.

This clone was seen just once. In nucleotides, the CDR3 is TGCGCCAGCAGCTACCGGGACAGGGTAGAGACCCAGTACTTC. Amino acid sequence: CASSYRDRVETQYF. The rearrangement links TRBV5-1 to TRBJ2-5, with 9 nucleotides matching TRBD1. Per the germline V gene, CDR1 is SGHRS and CDR2 is YFSETQ. The length of the CDR3 is 14 residues. Germline trimming cut 3 bases from V and 4 bases from J; bases unmatched to any gene: 4.

The CDR3 region is CSSREGASTDTQYF. As DNA, the CDR3 is TGCAGCTCTCGGGAGGGGGCTAGCACAGATACGCAGTATTTT. The chain recombines TRBV29-1 with TRBJ2-3, with D tentatively TRBD2 (8 bases). The V end lost 8 bases, the J end lost 0 bases, and 15 bases lay between the germline ends. CDR1 is SQVTM and CDR2 is ANQGSEA in the germline V gene. This CDR3 comprises 14 residues.

This chain connects TRBV30 to TRBJ1-2; 7 positions agree with TRBD1. J gave up 7 bases and V 8 bases, and 7 bases lay outside the gene matches. The CDR3 loop spans 11 amino acids. CDR1 GTSNPN and CDR2 SVGIG come from the germline V gene (reference sequence). The CDR3, as DNA: TGTGCCACCGACAGGGCGGGTGGCTACACCTTC. This translates into CATDRAGGYTF.